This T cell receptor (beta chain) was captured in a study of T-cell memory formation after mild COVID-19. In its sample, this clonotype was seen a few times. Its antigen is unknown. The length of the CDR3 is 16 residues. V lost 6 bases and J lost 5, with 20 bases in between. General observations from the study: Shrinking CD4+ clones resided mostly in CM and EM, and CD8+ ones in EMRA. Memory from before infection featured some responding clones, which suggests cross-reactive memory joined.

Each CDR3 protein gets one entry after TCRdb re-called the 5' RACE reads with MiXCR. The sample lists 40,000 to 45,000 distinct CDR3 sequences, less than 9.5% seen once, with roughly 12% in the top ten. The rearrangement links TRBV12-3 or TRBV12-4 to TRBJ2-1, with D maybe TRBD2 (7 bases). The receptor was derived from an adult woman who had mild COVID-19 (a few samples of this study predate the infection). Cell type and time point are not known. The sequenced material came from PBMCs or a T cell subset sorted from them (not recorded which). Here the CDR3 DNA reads TGTGCCAGCAGCCCCCCGGGGGCGGGGGTCAACAATGAGCAGTTCTTC. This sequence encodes CASSPPGAGVNNEQFF.